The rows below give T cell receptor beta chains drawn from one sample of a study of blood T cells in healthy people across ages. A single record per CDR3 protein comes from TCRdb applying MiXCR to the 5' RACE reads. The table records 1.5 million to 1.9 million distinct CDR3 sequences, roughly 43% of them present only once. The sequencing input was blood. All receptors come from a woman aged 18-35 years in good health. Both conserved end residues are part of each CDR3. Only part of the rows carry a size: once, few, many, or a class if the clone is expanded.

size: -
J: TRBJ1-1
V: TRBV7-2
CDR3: CASSRQGEGATEAFF

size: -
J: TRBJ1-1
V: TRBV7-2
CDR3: CASSLDFAAETEAFF

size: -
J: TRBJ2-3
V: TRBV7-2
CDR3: CAIQAGRGGPDTQYF

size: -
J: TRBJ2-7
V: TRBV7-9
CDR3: CASSGAVYEQYF

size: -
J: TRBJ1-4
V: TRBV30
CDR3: CAWTPPGLVVKLFF

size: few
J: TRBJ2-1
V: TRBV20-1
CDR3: CSARSSGNNEQFF

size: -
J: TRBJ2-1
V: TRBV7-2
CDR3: CASSRPSGMYNEQFF

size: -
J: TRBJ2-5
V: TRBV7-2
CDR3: CASSLPSVGALEETQYF

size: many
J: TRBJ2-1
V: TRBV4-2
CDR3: CASSQDFAGGRNEQFF

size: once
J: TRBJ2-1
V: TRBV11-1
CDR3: CASSCGLAANNEQFF

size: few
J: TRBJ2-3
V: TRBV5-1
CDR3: CASSLKNTQYF

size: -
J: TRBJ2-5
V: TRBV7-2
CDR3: CASSLVGQDGETQYF

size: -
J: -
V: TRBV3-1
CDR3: CASSPRLLSTNEQYF

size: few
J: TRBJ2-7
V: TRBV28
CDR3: CASSSIDEQYF

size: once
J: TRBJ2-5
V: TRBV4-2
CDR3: CASSVQLAGGSGEQYF

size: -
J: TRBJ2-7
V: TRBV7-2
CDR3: CASSSPGHQITYEQYF

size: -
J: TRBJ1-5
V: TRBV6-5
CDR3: CASSYRGKIGQPQHF

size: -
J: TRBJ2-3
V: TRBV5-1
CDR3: CASRTDTNTDTQYF

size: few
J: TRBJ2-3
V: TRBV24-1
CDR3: CATSDKHDTQYF

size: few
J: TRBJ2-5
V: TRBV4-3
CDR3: CASSQDTGTYNEQYF

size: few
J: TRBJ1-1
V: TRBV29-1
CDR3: CSARRQGRANTEAFF

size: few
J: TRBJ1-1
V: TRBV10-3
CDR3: CATQGVGTEAFF

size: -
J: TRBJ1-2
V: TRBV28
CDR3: CASSLRFYRGGYTF

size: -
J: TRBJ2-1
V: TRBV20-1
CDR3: CSARAIQTGYNEQFF

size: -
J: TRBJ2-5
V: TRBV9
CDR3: CASSVTSGSLGETQYF

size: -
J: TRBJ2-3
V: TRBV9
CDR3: CASSATAGGDTQYF

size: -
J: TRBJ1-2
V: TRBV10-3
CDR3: CAISERRVRYGYTF

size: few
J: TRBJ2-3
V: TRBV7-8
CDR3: CASSPRLAGGQDTQYF

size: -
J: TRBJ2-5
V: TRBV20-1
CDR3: CSARGTRGEQETQYF

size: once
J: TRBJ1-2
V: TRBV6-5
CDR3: CASSYKGRGRGYTF

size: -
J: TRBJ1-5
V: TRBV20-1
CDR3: CSAPEEGRGFNQPQHF

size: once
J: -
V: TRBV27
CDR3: CAGSRSATSGDEQYF

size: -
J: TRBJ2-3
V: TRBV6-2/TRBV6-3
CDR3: CASSSGLAGRADTQYF

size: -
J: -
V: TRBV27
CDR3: CASSSTLNRDRFYEQYF

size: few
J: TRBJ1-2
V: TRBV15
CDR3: CATSREEGTYGYTF

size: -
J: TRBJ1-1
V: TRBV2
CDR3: CASTSLGLLGTEAFF

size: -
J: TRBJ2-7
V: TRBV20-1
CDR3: CSARTPATGREQYF

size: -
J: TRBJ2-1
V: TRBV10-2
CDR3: CASRSGLAGGGNEQFF

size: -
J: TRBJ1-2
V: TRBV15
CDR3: CATSREQGHYGYTF

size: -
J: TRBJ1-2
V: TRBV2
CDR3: CASSEGTGEFYGYTF

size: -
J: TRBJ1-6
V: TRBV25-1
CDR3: CASTKDNYNSPLHF

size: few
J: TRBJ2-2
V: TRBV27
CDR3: CASSFYRRGVLGLNTGELFF

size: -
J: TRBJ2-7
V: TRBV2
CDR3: CASRELAGGLYEQYF

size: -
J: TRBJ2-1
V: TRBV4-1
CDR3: CASSQTGTPDNEQFF

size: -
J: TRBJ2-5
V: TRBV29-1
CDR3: CSVSRGLETQYF

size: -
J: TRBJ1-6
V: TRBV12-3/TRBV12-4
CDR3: CASSQPIKGSPLHF

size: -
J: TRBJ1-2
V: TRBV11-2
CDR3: CASSLGWGPTNYGYTF